These 12 T cell receptor beta chains were all obtained from the same sample, sequenced in a study of neurological immune-mediated disorders. Described time point: longitudinal time-point 1 (baseline). TCRdb processed the 5' RACE reads anew with MiXCR; each CDR3 protein has one entry. This sample yields tens of thousands of distinct CDR3 sequences, of which around 15% are seen a single time; approximately 4.2% belongs to the top ten. What was sequenced was PBMCs. These TCRs come from a female donor with HTLV-1-associated myelopathy (HAM/TSP).

This clonotype was counted ten times or more. The gene calls are TRBV10-3 and TRBJ1-5, with 7 nucleotides matching TRBD1. Germline V gene data show CDR1 as ENHRY and CDR2 as SYGVKD. The J segment lost 0 bases and the V segment lost 2 bases, leaving 13 bases of the junction unmatched. The CDR3 is 19 residues long. In nucleotides, the CDR3 is TGTGCCATCAGTGAGAGTCGGGACAGAAATATATATAGCAATCAGCCCCAGCATTTT. As protein: CAISESRDRNIYSNQPQHF.

In its sample, this clonotype was seen many times. This chain uses TRBV7-2 with TRBJ2-7, with D possibly TRBD1 on 5 matching bases. CDR3 length: 15 residues. Germline lookup yields CDR1 SGHTA and CDR2 FQGNSA. Deletions cut 0 bases from V and 2 bases from J, with 11 bases between. Here the CDR3 reads CASSLAAGAPYEQYF. CDR3 coding DNA: TGTGCCAGCAGCTTAGCAGCTGGGGCTCCCTACGAGCAGTACTTC. Complete variable domain (other parts from reference TRBV7-2 and TRBJ2-7): GAGVSQSPSNKVTEKGKDVELRCDPISGHTALYWYRQSLGQGLEFLIYFQGNSAPDKSGLPSDRFSAERTGGSVSTLTIQRTQQEDSAVYLCASSLAAGAPYEQYFGPGTRLTVT.

This clonotype has a count of ten or more. The J gene is TRBJ2-2, the V gene TRBV24-1, with D hard to call. The CDR3 loop spans 14 amino acids. The germline CDR1 and CDR2 sequences are KGHDR and SFDVKD. Trimming pared 4 bases from V and 12 bases from J, leaving 17 bases between. CDR3 sequence reads: CATSDWTGPVKLFF. DNA for the CDR3: TGTGCCACCAGTGACTGGACCGGCCCGGTTAAGCTGTTTTTT.

This chain uses TRBV20-1 with TRBJ2-3, with 10 bases that match TRBD2. Trimming at V came to 5 bases and at J to 7 bases, leaving 9 bases not matched to a gene. The CDR3 is made up of 14 amino acids. Germline lookup yields CDR1 DFQATT and CDR2 SNEGSKA (reference sequence). The CDR3 DNA sequence: TGCAGTGCTTCCATTTCTAGCGGGGGCTATACGCAGTATTTT. Translation gives CSASISSGGYTQYF.

In its sample, this clonotype is medium-sized. The V and J genes are TRBV5-1 and TRBJ2-1, with 10 bases identical to TRBD2. The germline CDR1 and CDR2 sequences are SGHRS and YFSETQ. After removal of 4 bases from V and 3 bases from J, the junction contained 7 bases not matched to a gene. This CDR3 comprises 16 residues. CDR3 sequence: CASSGLAGAGYNEQFF. The CDR3 nucleotides are TGCGCCAGCAGCGGGCTAGCGGGGGCCGGCTACAATGAGCAGTTCTTC.

At least ten counts were recorded for this clonotype. V is TRBV12-3 or TRBV12-4 and J is TRBJ2-3; TRBD2 might be the D (6 bases). The CDR3 has 16 amino acids. The V and J ends lost 5 bases and 0 bases respectively, with 15 bases between them. The chain's CDR3 is CASSPSSGLSTDTQYF. In nucleotides, the CDR3 is TGTGCCAGCAGTCCTAGTAGCGGTCTAAGCACAGATACGCAGTATTTT.

This clonotype has a count of ten or more. The rearrangement links TRBV10-3 to TRBJ2-7, with 10 positions matching TRBD1. The V gene's germline CDR1 is ENHRY and CDR2 SYGVKD. V lost 5 bases and J lost 5; bases outside the gene matches: 6. This CDR3 comprises 14 residues. This chain's CDR3 is CAISFSGTGDEQYF. The CDR3 nucleotides are TGTGCCATCAGTTTTTCCGGGACAGGGGACGAGCAGTACTTC.

This clonotype was recorded at least ten times. V and J are TRBV7-2 and TRBJ2-5; TRBD2 matches 8 bases. The CDR3 spans 15 residues. Germline CDR1 is SGHTA and CDR2 is FQGNSA. With V trimmed by 3 bases and J by 1 base, 4 bases remained unmatched. The CDR3 DNA follows: TGTGCCAGCAGCTTCGGACTAGCCCTCCAAGAGACCCAGTACTTC. Protein product: CASSFGLALQETQYF.

The sample holds many counts of this clonotype. The V call is TRBV28, the J call TRBJ2-3; D not resolved. V dropped 7 bases and J dropped 4 bases, with 9 bases sitting between them. Germline V gene sequence: CDR1 MDHEN, CDR2 SYDVKM. The CDR3 runs 12 residues. Here the CDR3 reads CASTSSADTQYF. The DNA of the CDR3 is TGTGCCAGCACCTCGTCCGCAGATACGCAGTATTTT.

The sample holds many counts of this clonotype. The rearrangement joins TRBV24-1 to TRBJ2-2; D not certain. The CDR3 extends over 13 amino acids. Between the trimmed V and J ends, which lost 7 bases and 1 base, there was a span of 6 bases. Germline V lookup: CDR1 KGHDR, CDR2 SFDVKD. For the CDR3, the DNA is TGTGCCACCAGACCAAGGAACACCGGGGAGCTGTTTTTT. It specifies CATRPRNTGELFF.

The chain is built from TRBV3-1 and TRBJ2-3; 10 positions match TRBD2. This CDR3 has 15 amino acids. Germline trimming cut 6 bases from V and 6 bases from J; bases unmatched to any gene: 9. Germline V gives CDR1 LGHDT, CDR2 YNNKEL (reference sequence). DNA for the CDR3: TGTGCCAGCAGTTTATTAGCGGGGGGTTCGGATACGCAGTATTTT. Its protein is CASSLLAGGSDTQYF.

Many counts were recorded for this clonotype. The J gene is TRBJ2-1, the V gene TRBV20-1, with 9 nucleotides matching TRBD2. Germline V gene data show CDR1 as DFQATT and CDR2 as SNEGSKA (reference sequence). The trim removed 3 bases at V and 3 bases at J, leaving 6 bases unmatched. This CDR3 is built from 15 residues. CDR3 sequence: CSASSSSGDYNEQFF. In nucleotides, the CDR3 is TGCAGTGCTAGCTCTTCTAGCGGGGACTACAATGAGCAGTTCTTC.